This T cell receptor beta chain is drawn from a study of T-cell reconstitution after alpha-beta-depleted transplantation in children. This clonotype turned up a few times. The CDR3 runs 19 residues. Germline V gives CDR1 LGHNA, CDR2 YSLEER. J gave up 3 bases and V 0 bases, and 12 bases lay outside the gene matches. During its preparation, the TCRbeta library received unique molecular identifiers. TCRdb itself ran the PCR reads through MiXCR, one entry per CDR3 protein. The sample shows a few hundred thousand distinct CDR3 sequences, approximately 10% of them seen only once. The clonotype was recovered from a human donor who donated a stem cell graft to a child with acute myeloid leukemia. Here the sequenced sample was PBMCs from the stem cell graft donor, taken from the stem cell graft. V gene TRBV4-3 combines with J gene TRBJ2-7, with 12 nucleotides matching TRBD2. The CDR3 region is CASSQDILGTSGLIYEQYF. Here the CDR3 DNA reads TGCGCCAGCAGCCAAGATATTCTAGGGACTAGCGGGCTTATCTACGAGCAGTACTTC.